Detailed here is one T cell receptor beta chain. The data belong to a study of T cells in narcolepsy. Looking at the study overall: Patients with NT1 or NT2 and healthy control donors were enrolled.

This CDR3 contains 13 residues. Germline values: CDR1 MNHEY, CDR2 SMNVEV (reference sequence). Between the trimmed V and J ends, which lost 2 bases and 5 bases, there was a span of 9 bases. Clones were read by immunoSEQ multiplex PCR, and TCRdb kept only the in-frame ones, dropping some. This sample has tens of thousands of clones; around 83% occur once, and the top ten carry about 0.84%. The rearrangement joins TRBV27 to TRBJ2-5; D call uncertain. The sequenced material came from CD45RA- memory CD4+ T cells from PBMCs. The TCR comes from a human donor with narcolepsy. The CDR3 DNA is TGTGCCAGCAGTTTACGGAGTTCCGAGACCCAGTACTTC. It yields the protein CASSLRSSETQYF.